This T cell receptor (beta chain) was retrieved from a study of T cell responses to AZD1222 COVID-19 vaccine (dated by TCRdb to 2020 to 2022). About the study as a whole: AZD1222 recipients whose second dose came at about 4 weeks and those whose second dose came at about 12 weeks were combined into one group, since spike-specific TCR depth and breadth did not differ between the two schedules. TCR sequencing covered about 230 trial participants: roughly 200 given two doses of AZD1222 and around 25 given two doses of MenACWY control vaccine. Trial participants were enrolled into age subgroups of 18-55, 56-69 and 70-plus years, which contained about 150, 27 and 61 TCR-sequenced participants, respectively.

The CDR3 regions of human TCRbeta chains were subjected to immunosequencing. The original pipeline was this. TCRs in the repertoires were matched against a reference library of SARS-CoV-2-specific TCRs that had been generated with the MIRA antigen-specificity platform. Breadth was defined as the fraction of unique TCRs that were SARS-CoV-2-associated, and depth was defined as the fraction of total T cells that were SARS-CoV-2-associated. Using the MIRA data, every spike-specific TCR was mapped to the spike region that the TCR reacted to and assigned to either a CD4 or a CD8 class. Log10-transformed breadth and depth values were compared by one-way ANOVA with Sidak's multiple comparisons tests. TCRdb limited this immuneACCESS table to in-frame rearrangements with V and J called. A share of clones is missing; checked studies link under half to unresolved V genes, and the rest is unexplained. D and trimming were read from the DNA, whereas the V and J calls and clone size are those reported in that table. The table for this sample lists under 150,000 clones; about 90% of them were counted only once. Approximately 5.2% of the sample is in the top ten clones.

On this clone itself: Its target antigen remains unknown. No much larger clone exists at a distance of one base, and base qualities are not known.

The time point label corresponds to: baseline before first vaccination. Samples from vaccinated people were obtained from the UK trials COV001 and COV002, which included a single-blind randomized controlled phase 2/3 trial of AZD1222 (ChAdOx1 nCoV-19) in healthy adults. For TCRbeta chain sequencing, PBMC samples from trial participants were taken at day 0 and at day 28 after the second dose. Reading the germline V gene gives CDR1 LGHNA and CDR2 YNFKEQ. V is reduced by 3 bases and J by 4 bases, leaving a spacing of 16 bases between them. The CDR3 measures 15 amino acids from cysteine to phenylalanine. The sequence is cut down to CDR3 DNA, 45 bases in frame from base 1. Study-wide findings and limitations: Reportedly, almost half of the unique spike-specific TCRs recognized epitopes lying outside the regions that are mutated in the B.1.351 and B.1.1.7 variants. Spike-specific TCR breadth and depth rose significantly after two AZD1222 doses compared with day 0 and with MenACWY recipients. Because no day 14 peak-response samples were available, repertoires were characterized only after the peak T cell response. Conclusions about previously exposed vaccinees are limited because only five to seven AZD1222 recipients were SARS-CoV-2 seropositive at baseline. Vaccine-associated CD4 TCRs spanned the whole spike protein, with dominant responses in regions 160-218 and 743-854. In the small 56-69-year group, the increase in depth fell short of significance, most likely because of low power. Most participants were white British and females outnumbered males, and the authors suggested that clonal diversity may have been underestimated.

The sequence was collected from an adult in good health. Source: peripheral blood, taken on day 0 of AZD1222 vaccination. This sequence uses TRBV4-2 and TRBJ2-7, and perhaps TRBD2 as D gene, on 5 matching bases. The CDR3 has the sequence CASSQDQLRGYEQYF. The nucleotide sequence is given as TGTGCCAGCAGCCAGGACCAACTTCGGGGATACGAGCAGTACTTC.